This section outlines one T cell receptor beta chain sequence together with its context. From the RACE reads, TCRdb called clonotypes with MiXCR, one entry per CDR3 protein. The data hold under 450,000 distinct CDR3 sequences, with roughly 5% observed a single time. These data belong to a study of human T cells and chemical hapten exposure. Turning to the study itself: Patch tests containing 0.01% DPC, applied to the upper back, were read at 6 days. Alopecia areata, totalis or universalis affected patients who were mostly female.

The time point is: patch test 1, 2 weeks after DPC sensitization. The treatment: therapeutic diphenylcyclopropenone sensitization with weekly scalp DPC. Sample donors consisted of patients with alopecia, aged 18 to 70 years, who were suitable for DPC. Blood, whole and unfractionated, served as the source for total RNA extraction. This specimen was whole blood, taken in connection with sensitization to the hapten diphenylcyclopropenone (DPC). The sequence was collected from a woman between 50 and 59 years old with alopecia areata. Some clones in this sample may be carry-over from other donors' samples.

CDR3 sequence reads: CASSSELVLPTDTQYF. CDR3 coding DNA: TGCGCCAGCAGCTCGGAACTAGTCCTCCCCACAGATACGCAGTATTTT. The chain links TRBV5-1 to TRBJ2-3; TRBD2 might be the D (5 bases). The germline CDR1 and CDR2 sequences are SGHRS and YFSETQ. The germline V and J ends were trimmed by 3 bases and 2 bases, with 16 bases remaining between them. The length of the CDR3 is 16 residues. Filled out from reference TRBV5-1 and TRBJ2-3, the complete variable domain reads KAGVTQTPRYLIKTRGQQVTLSCSPISGHRSVSWYQQTPGQGLQFLFEYFSETQRNKGNFPGRFSGRQFSNSRSEMNVSTLELGDSALYLCASSSELVLPTDTQYFGPGTRLTVL.